A selection of T cell receptor beta chains follows, all from one sample in a study of response to subunit inactivated influenza vaccine. TCRdb redid the calling of the RT-PCR reads with MiXCR, one entry per CDR3 protein. This sample has about half a million distinct CDR3 sequences; about a tenth occur once, and the top ten carry about an eighth. The sequencing here drew on PBMCs from blood, taken more than 35 days after vaccination. Receptors were obtained from a man in his fifties who received an inactivated influenza vaccine. CDR3s include the opening cysteine and the closing phenylalanine or tryptophan. Each record gives: V gene, J gene, D gene, clone size, CDR3 DNA, CDR3 protein. A D gene is named only where the DNA matches it firmly. Clone size is given for some rows only: seen once, a few or many times, or a class if the clone is expanded.

>TRBV20-1|TRBJ2-3|-|many
TGCAGTGCTGGGATCGGGACAGATACGCAGTATTTT
CSAGIGTDTQYF
>TRBV12-3/TRBV12-4|TRBJ1-1|TRBD1|few
TGTGCCAGCAGCCTACAGGGGGTCGTCACTGAAGCTTTCTTT
CASSLQGVVTEAFF
>TRBV18|TRBJ1-1|-|few
TGTGCCAGCTCACCCTTAAGGGCCGACACGGGCACTGAAGCTTTCTTT
CASSPLRADTGTEAFF
>TRBV7-9|TRBJ1-1|-|-
TGTGCCAGCAGTTCCTGGGGGGGCGGAAAGAACACTGAAGCTTTCTTT
CASSSWGGGKNTEAFF
>TRBV11-1|TRBJ2-6|-|many
TGTGCCAGCAGCGAAATAACAGGGCCCGTTCGGTCTGGGGCCAACGTCCTGACTTTC
CASSEITGPVRSGANVLTF
>TRBV12-3/TRBV12-4|TRBJ2-2|-|-
TGTGCCAGCAGTTTAAAGGGACTCACAACTAGGGAGCTGTTTTTT
CASSLKGLTTRELFF
>TRBV7-9|TRBJ2-7|TRBD2|few
TGTGCCAGCGGCCGGGAGGGCTACGAGCAGTACTTC
CASGREGYEQYF
>TRBV7-2|TRBJ2-3|-|many
TGTGCCAGCAGCCTCCAGAGGTCAAGCACAGATACGCAGTATTTT
CASSLQRSSTDTQYF
>TRBV4-3|TRBJ2-5|TRBD2|-
TGCGCCAGCAGTCGTGGGACTAGCGGGAGGAGGCAAGAGACCCAGTACTTC
CASSRGTSGRRQETQYF
>TRBV6-2/TRBV6-3|TRBJ2-7|-|few
TGTGCCAGCAGCATACGGGACGCCGAGGGCGACGAGCAGTACTTC
CASSIRDAEGDEQYF
>TRBV12-3/TRBV12-4|TRBJ1-2|TRBD1|few
TGTGCCAGCAGTTACGACAGGGGGCATGGCTACACCTTC
CASSYDRGHGYTF
>TRBV29-1|TRBJ2-4|-|-
TGCAGCGTTGTGGGGTCCAACATTCAGTACTTC
CSVVGSNIQYF
>TRBV28|TRBJ1-6|-|few
TGTGCCAGCAGCTGGGACCTCCGAAGTCTTAATTCACCCCTCCACTTT
CASSWDLRSLNSPLHF
>TRBV4-3|TRBJ2-1|-|many
TGCGCCAGCAGCCAAGAAACAGTGGTGGGTGAGCAGTTCTTC
CASSQETVVGEQFF
>TRBV30|TRBJ2-3|TRBD2|-
TGTGCCTGGAGTGTAGCCTGGACTAGCGGAAGCACAGATACGCAGTATTTT
CAWSVAWTSGSTDTQYF
>TRBV11-2|TRBJ2-2|-|few
TGTGCCAGCAGCTCCTATACCTCACAGAGCACCGGGGAGCTGTTTTTT
CASSSYTSQSTGELFF
>TRBV7-9|TRBJ2-4|-|-
TGTGCCAGCAGCACTCCACCCTATGGCGCCAAAAACATTCAGTACTTC
CASSTPPYGAKNIQYF
>TRBV20-1|TRBJ2-2|-|few
TGCAGTGCTGGGGCCCCGAACACCGGGGAGCTGTTTTTT
CSAGAPNTGELFF
>TRBV7-6|TRBJ2-3|TRBD2|-
TGTGCCAGCAGCTTAGGAGTACTAGCGGGGTCAAGCACAGATACGCAGTATTTT
CASSLGVLAGSSTDTQYF
>TRBV2|TRBJ1-5|-|-
TGTGCCAGCAGAGCCGGGACTTTCGGGGGTCAGCCCCAGCATTTT
CASRAGTFGGQPQHF
>TRBV10-3|TRBJ2-5|-|many
TGTGCCATCGGGAACACAGGGAGACAAGAGACCCAGTACTTC
CAIGNTGRQETQYF
>TRBV7-2|TRBJ2-5|-|few
TGTGCCAGCAGCCCCCAGGGGTACGAGACCCAGTACTTC
CASSPQGYETQYF
>TRBV7-8|TRBJ1-3|TRBD1|-
TGTGCCAGCAGCGCCGAGACAGGGGGCGCTGGAAACACCATATATTTT
CASSAETGGAGNTIYF
>TRBV20-1|TRBJ2-3|TRBD2|few
TGCAGTGCTAGGCGGGAGGGCGCAGATACGCAGTATTTT
CSARREGADTQYF